The clone carrying this T cell receptor beta chain was found many times. The antigen is not known. Treatment was busulfan-fludarabine conditioning, a marrow graft, and cyclophosphamide on days +3 and +4. The method was immunoSEQ multiplex PCR; TCRdb's version includes in-frame clones alone and lacks a portion of them. The profile covers some 7,100 clones, none occurring a single time. From germline, CDR1 is SGHNT and CDR2 YENEEA. The CDR3 runs to 14 residues. Trimming removed 0 bases from V and 6 bases from J, with 8 bases in between. The data are from a study of T cells after posttransplantation cyclophosphamide. Findings of the study overall: TRB overlap between skin or GI tissue T cells and blood was limited. Recipient CMV seropositivity and CMV reactivation strongly tracked TRB clonality. Later blood repertoires were often dominated by clones from the donor CD8+ memory compartment.

The TCR was taken from a male patient younger than 45 who received an allogeneic stem cell transplant from an unrelated donor, was CMV-positive, and had acute and chronic GVHD. The graft donor may account for some of the T cells. The material was PBMCs, obtained after an allogeneic stem cell transplant with post-transplant cyclophosphamide. V is TRBV11-3 and J is TRBJ2-2; weak D call: TRBD2 (5 bases). The CDR3 loop reads CASSLEGGPGELFF. In nucleotides, the CDR3 is TGTGCCAGCAGCTTAGAAGGCGGGCCCGGGGAGCTGTTTTTT.